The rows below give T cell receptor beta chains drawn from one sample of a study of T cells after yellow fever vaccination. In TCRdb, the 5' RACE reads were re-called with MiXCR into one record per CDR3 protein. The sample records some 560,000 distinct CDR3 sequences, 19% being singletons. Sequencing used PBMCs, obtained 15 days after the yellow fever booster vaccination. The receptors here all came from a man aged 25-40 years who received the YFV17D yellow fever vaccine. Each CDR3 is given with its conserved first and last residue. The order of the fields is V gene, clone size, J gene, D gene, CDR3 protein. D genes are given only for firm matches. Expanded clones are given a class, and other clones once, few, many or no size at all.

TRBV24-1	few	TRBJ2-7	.	CATSDPQAEGYEQYF
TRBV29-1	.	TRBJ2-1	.	CSVPGGNEQFF
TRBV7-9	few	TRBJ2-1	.	CASSPGSGEQFF
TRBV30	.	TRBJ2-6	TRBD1	CAWNAQGAGANVLTF
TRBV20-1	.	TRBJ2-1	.	CSARAGESHNEQFF
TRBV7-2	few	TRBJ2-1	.	CASSLSAGVDEQFF
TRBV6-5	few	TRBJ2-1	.	CASSYSPRMVNEQFF
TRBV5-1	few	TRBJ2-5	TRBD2	CASSLVSSGRGETQYF
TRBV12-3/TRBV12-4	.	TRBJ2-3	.	CASRRTGVRADTQYF
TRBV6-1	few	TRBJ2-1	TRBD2	CASSRWTSDNEQFF
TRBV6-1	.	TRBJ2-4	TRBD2	CASSEAGSINIQYF
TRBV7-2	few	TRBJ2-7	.	CASSPGRTYEQYF
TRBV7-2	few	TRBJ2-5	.	CASSSSNLETQYF
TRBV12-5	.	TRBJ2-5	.	CASGLTEGETQYF
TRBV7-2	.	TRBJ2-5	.	CASSLAPGLQETQYF
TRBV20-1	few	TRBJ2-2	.	CSARRGAVGRDGELFF
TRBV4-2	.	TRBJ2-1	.	CASSQDSGRNEQFF
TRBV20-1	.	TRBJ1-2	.	CSAPGYGYTF
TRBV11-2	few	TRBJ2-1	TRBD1	CASSAGTGIPSYNEQFF
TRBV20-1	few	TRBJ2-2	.	CSAKLPQRAGELFF
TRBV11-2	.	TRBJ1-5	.	CASSRTGNSNQPQHF
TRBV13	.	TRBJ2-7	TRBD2	CASSVQREEMEEQYF